This TCR beta chain comes out of a study of radiotherapy plus CTLA-4 blockade in lung cancer (dated by TCRdb to the late 2010s). Describing the broader study: Among enrolled patients, roughly 20% had an objective response and 31% reached disease control. Here is what the overall study found, with its caveats: After treatment with radiotherapy and ipilimumab, TCR clones that originated in tumors expanded in peripheral blood. Increased serum interferon-beta after radiation, together with early dynamic changes in blood T cell clones, were reported to be the strongest predictors of response.

In this study, focal radiation therapy paired with CTLA-4 blockade (ipilimumab) was tested in patients who had chemo-refractory metastatic non-small-cell lung cancer. The CDR3 numbers 13 residues from cysteine through valine. This entry keeps only the CDR3 DNA: 39 bases, framed from base 1. The germline V gene encodes CDR1 SGHKS and CDR2 YYEKEE (reference sequence). Trimming at the junction amounts to 0 bases on V and 3 bases on J, and the germline ends lie 7 bases apart. Receptor libraries were prepared by the immunoSEQ multiplex PCR assay. TCRdb took over this immuneACCESS table, retaining in-frame rearrangements with V and J assigned. Such tables are incomplete; in checked studies, under half of the missing clones stem from an unresolved V gene, and the remainder is unexplained. For this sample the table gives 39,000 or so clones, of which about 68% were detected only once. The ten largest clonotypes hold less than 9% of the sample.

Comments on this clone: The antigen it recognizes is unknown. One base away there is no much larger clone; base qualities are not given.

The TCR was taken from a human donor with non-small cell lung cancer who had stable disease on radiotherapy plus ipilimumab. The chain joins TRBV5-5 to TRBJ2-7; the D gene is perhaps TRBD2, from 5 matching bases. The sequencing here drew on peripheral blood, taken from a patient treated with radiotherapy plus ipilimumab. CDR3 reads: CASSLAAGYEQYV. At the DNA level, the sequence is TGTGCCAGCAGCTTGGCCGCGGGCTACGAGCAGTACGTC.